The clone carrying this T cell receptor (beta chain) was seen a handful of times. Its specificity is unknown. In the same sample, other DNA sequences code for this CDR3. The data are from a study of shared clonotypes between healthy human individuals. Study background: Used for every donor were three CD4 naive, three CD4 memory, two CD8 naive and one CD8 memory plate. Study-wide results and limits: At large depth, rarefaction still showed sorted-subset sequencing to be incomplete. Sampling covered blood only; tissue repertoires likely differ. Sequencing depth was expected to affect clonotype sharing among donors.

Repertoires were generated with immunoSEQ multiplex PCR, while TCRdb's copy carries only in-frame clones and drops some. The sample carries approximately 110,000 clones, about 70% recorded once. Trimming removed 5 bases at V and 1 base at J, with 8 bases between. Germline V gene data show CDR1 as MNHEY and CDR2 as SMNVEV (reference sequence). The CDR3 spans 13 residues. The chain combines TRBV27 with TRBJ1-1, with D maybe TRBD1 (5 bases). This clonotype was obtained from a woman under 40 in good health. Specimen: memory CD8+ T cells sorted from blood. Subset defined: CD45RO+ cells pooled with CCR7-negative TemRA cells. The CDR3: CASSTDRNTEAFF. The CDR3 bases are TGTGCCAGCAGTACAGACAGGAACACTGAAGCTTTCTTT.